The clone carrying this T cell receptor (beta chain) was seen a handful of times. This sample is part of a study of identical twins. TCRdb re-derived calls from the 5' RACE reads in MiXCR, one entry per CDR3 protein. The top ten hold approximately 0.94% of the sample, which has about 660,000 distinct CDR3 sequences, about 9.4% seen once. The CDR3 contains 14 residues. The germline V and J ends were trimmed by 9 bases and 1 base, with 15 bases remaining between them. The germline V gene has CDR1 MNHNS and CDR2 SASEGT. The sample was also reused in another study, on yellow fever vaccine responses in identical twins.

The sample consisted of PBMCs. The TCR sequence derives from a woman younger than 30 in good health. The rearrangement joins TRBV6-1 to TRBJ1-1; D remains unclear. The DNA for the CDR3 is TGTGCCAGACCCCCCGAAGGTGAGAACACTGAAGCTTTCTTT. Residues: CARPPEGENTEAFF.